This T cell receptor beta chain was profiled in a study of Graves' ophthalmopathy and Graves' hyperthyroidism. Study conclusions and caveats: Detected in blood as well were most expanded thyroid clonotypes with frequency above 0.001.

This clonotype was detected only a few times. The target antigen is unknown. Trimming stripped 6 bases from V and 5 bases from J, with 13 bases between. This CDR3 has 14 amino acids. RNA served as the template for amplifying TCR beta CDR3 regions. Second-round multiplex PCR followed a first-round RT-PCR using HTBI primers. MiXCR, applied by TCRdb to the multiplex PCR reads, yields one record per CDR3 protein. The repertoire holds over a million distinct CDR3 sequences, 36% seen once, with 11% in the top ten. V usage is TRBV12-3 or TRBV12-4 and J usage is TRBJ1-4, with D possibly TRBD1 on 5 matching bases. The source of this sequence is an adult man with Graves' hyperthyroidism. Sample: peripheral blood or thyroid tissue (not recorded which). CDR3 coding DNA: TGTGCCAGCAGACCCGGGACTCGGAATGAAAAACTGTTTTTT. Amino acids: CASRPGTRNEKLFF.